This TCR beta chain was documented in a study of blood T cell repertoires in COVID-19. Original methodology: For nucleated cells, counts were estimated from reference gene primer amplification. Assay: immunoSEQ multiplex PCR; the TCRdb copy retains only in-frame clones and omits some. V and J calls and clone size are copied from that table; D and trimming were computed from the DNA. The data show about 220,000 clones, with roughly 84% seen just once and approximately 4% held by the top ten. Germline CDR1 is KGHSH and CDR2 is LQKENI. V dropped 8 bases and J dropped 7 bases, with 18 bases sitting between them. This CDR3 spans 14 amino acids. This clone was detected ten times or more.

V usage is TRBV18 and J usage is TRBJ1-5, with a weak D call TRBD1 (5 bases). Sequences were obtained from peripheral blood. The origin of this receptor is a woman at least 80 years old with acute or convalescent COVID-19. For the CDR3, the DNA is TGTGCCAGCGCAGATCAGGGCCTGGGACAGCCCCAGCATTTT. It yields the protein CASADQGLGQPQHF. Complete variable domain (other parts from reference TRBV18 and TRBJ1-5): NAGVMQNPRHLVRRRGQEARLRCSPMKGHSHVYWYRQLPEEGLKFMVYLQKENIIDESGMPKERFSAEFPKEGPSILRIQQVVRGDSAAYFCASADQGLGQPQHFGDGTRLSIL.